The 30 T cell receptor beta chains given below trace back to one sample, sequenced in a study of cytomegalovirus exposure and HLA in healthy donors. The PCR made use of 60 Vbeta and 13 Jbeta primers. The repertoire was sequenced with immunoSEQ multiplex PCR; TCRdb's copy has only in-frame clones and lacks some. This repertoire comprises around 77,000 clones; its ten largest clones make up approximately 14%. Sample: PBMCs. The receptors originated from a man aged 45 to 65 in good health and CMV-seropositive.

CDR3: CASSFDLGTEAFF. The DNA for the CDR3 is TGTGCCAGCAGTTTTGACCTAGGTACTGAAGCTTTCTTT. The chain combines TRBV6-1 with TRBJ1-1, with D uncertain. V lost 5 bases and J lost 5, with 12 bases in between. Germline CDR1 reads MNHNS; CDR2 reads SASEGT. The CDR3 spans 13 residues.

The chain combines TRBV2 with TRBJ1-2; TRBD1 is a possible D gene (5 bases). The CDR3 contains 13 residues. Germline CDR1 reads SNHLY; CDR2 reads FYNNEI. CDR3 in amino acids: CAFDPGLNYGYTF. The CDR3 nucleotides read TGTGCTTTTGACCCGGGACTAAACTATGGCTACACCTTC.

The DNA for the CDR3 is TGTGCCAGCAGCGCTAGCGGGAGGGATACGCAGTATTTT. Encoded protein: CASSASGRDTQYF. The chain joins TRBV9 to TRBJ2-3; 11 bases map to TRBD2. This CDR3 is built from 13 residues. CDR1 and CDR2 (germline): SGDLS, YYNGEE. V gave up 3 bases and J gave up 6 bases; unmatched junction bases: 0.

With regard to this clone: Different DNA sequences within this sample yield the same CDR3. The V and J genes are TRBV6-1 and TRBJ2-7; 12 nucleotides agree with TRBD1. V was pared by 5 bases and J by 6 bases, with 5 bases of the junction left unmatched. CDR3 size: 14 residues. CDR1 is MNHNS, CDR2 SASEGT, per germline. Here the CDR3 DNA reads TGTGCCAGCAGTCCGGGACAGGGGGCGGTCGAGCAGTACGTC. Its translation is CASSPGQGAVEQYV.

V and J are TRBV5-1 and TRBJ2-6; D ambiguous. CDR3 length: 14 amino acids. Trimming took 5 bases from V and 4 from J, leaving 10 bases between them. Germline V CDR1 and CDR2: SGHRS, YFSETQ. CDR3 nucleotide sequence: TGCGCCAGCAGTTACATATCAGGGGCCAACGTCCTGACTTTC. It encodes CASSYISGANVLTF.

The rearrangement joins TRBV19 to TRBJ2-2, with 7 positions matching TRBD1. The ends lost 6 bases at V and 6 bases at J; junction bases unmatched: 10. The V gene's germline CDR1 is LNHDA and CDR2 SQIVND (reference sequence). This CDR3 is 15 amino acids long. The CDR3 DNA reads TGTGCCAGTAGGGCTTATAGGGGGCCGGCCGGGGAGCTGTTTTTT. This gives the protein CASRAYRGPAGELFF.

The genes are TRBV10-3 and TRBJ1-2; 9 bases align to TRBD1. With 4 bases clipped from V and 8 bases from J, the junction kept 5 bases outside the gene matches. CDR3 length: 13 amino acids. Germline V lookup: CDR1 ENHRY, CDR2 SYGVKD. CDR3 sequence: CAISGTGVEGYTF. The CDR3 bases are TGTGCCATCAGTGGGACAGGGGTGGAGGGCTACACCTTC.

The chain couples TRBV7-9 to TRBJ1-1, with D perhaps TRBD1 (5 bases). V was cut by 5 bases and J by 4 bases, with 14 bases left in between. The CDR3 totals 14 residues. Germline CDR1 SEHNR, CDR2 FQNEAQ (reference sequence). CDR3 nucleotides: TGTGCCAGCAGCCCGCCGGGGGGGATCACTGAAGCTTTCTTT. It yields the protein CASSPPGGITEAFF.

This chain links TRBV13 with TRBJ1-6; 10 bases fit TRBD1. Germline lookup yields CDR1 PRHDT and CDR2 FYEKMQ (reference sequence). The length of the CDR3 is 15 residues. After removal of 0 bases from V and 9 bases from J, the junction contained 2 bases not matched to a gene. CDR3 nucleotides: TGTGCCAGCAGCTTAGGGGGACAGGGGAGTTCACCCCTCCACTTT. Residues: CASSLGGQGSSPLHF.

Here the CDR3 reads CASSLSGTGNEQYV. The CDR3 DNA sequence: TGTGCCAGCAGCTTATCCGGGACAGGGAACGAGCAGTACGTC. The chain employs TRBV7-9 and TRBJ2-7, with 9 nucleotides matching TRBD1. The CDR3 contains 14 residues. With V trimmed by 2 bases and J by 5 bases, 4 bases remained unmatched. Germline V gene sequence: CDR1 SEHNR, CDR2 FQNEAQ (reference sequence).

The chain's CDR3 is CASSLGGQGLYQPQHF. CDR3 in DNA: TGTGCCAGCAGCTTGGGGGGACAGGGGTTATATCAGCCCCAGCATTTT. This sequence joins TRBV5-6 and TRBJ1-5, with 10 bases identical to TRBD1. The CDR3 loop spans 16 amino acids. In germline, CDR1 is SGHDT, CDR2 YYEEEE. With V trimmed by 0 bases and J by 5 bases, 5 bases remained unmatched.

The CDR3 DNA follows: TGCGCCAGCAGTTCAAGAGGGTTCCCGAACACTGAAGCTTTCTTT. Amino acids: CASSSRGFPNTEAFF. V is TRBV5-1 and J is TRBJ1-1; D ambiguous. The CDR3 sequence is 15 residues long. V shed 5 bases and J shed 1 base, with 15 bases lying between them. Germline V gives CDR1 SGHRS, CDR2 YFSETQ.

Worth noting for this clone: Other DNA sequences in the sample encode the same CDR3. This chain links TRBV19 with TRBJ1-1, with 10 positions matching TRBD1. This CDR3 spans 18 amino acids. Unmatched junction bases numbered 13, after V lost 2 bases and J lost 4 bases. CDR1 is LNHDA and CDR2 is SQIVND in the germline V gene (reference sequence). CDR3: CASSILSGTGALTTEAFF. CDR3 coding DNA: TGTGCCAGTAGTATATTATCCGGGACAGGGGCCCTAACCACTGAAGCTTTCTTT.

The CDR3 sequence: CASSPREGGKIRETQYF. In nucleotides, the CDR3 is TGTGCCAGCAGCCCACGGGAGGGGGGGAAAATCCGAGAGACCCAGTACTTC. The V and J genes are TRBV9 and TRBJ2-5, with 8 bases identical to TRBD2. Looked up from germline, CDR1 is SGDLS and CDR2 is YYNGEE. This CDR3 spans 17 amino acids. The trim removed 4 bases at V and 4 bases at J, leaving 15 bases unmatched.

In terms of frequency, this clone is medium-sized (0.01 to 0.1%). The rearrangement uses TRBV19 and TRBJ1-1; D is perhaps TRBD1 (6 bases). This CDR3 is 13 amino acids long. Trimming pared 5 bases from V and 8 bases from J, leaving 15 bases between. The germline V gene encodes CDR1 LNHDA and CDR2 SQIVND (reference sequence). CDR3: CASSGAGDDEAFF. The CDR3 DNA reads as TGTGCCAGTAGTGGGGCAGGGGACGACGAAGCTTTCTTT. Full variable domain (missing parts from reference TRBV19 and TRBJ1-1): DGGITQSPKYLFRKEGQNVTLSCEQNLNHDAMYWYRQDPGQGLRLIYYSQIVNDFQKGDIAEGYSVSREKKESFPLTVTSAQKNPTAFYLCASSGAGDDEAFFGQGTRLTVV.

This rearrangement joins TRBV6-1 to TRBJ1-5, with no clear D. The V end lost 1 base, the J end lost 8 bases, and 9 bases lay between the germline ends. CDR3 size: 13 residues. From germline, CDR1 is MNHNS and CDR2 SASEGT. As DNA, the CDR3 is TGTGCCAGCAGTGAAGGAGGGTGGGAGCCCCAGCATTTT. Translating gives CASSEGGWEPQHF.

CDR3 sequence: CAISDTDRGGTEAFF. CDR3 bases: TGTGCCATCAGTGATACCGACAGGGGGGGGACTGAAGCTTTCTTT. The V call is TRBV10-3, the J call TRBJ1-1, with TRBD1 matching 9 bases. The CDR3 totals 15 residues. Germline V gene lookup returns CDR1 ENHRY and CDR2 SYGVKD. Unmatched junction bases numbered 7, after V lost 3 bases and J lost 5 bases.

V is TRBV15 and J is TRBJ1-5; D is possibly TRBD1 (5 bases). The CDR3 runs 14 residues. Between the trimmed V and J ends, which lost 1 base and 4 bases, there was a span of 8 bases. CDR1 and CDR2 from the germline V gene are LNHNV and YYDKDF (reference sequence). The CDR3 DNA reads as TGTGCCACCAGCAGAGGGACAAGGAATCAGCCCCAGCATTTT. It encodes CATSRGTRNQPQHF.

The DNA of the CDR3 is TGCGCCAGCAGCTTGGGACAGCGGGAGTCCACCGGGGAGCTGTTTTTT. It is translated as CASSLGQRESTGELFF. V and J are TRBV5-1 and TRBJ2-2; TRBD2 aligns across 8 bases. The J segment lost 4 bases and the V segment lost 0 bases, leaving 5 bases of the junction unmatched. Germline V gene lookup returns CDR1 SGHRS and CDR2 YFSETQ. This CDR3 region has 16 residues.

CDR3 residues: CATTNEGGATYEQYF. CDR3 sequence (DNA): TGTGCCACAACTAATGAGGGAGGGGCCACCTACGAGCAGTACTTC. The chain links TRBV10-3 to TRBJ2-7; 7 bases match TRBD2. V trimming: 10 bases; J trimming: 2 bases; junction bases outside the gene matches: 14. This CDR3 is built from 15 residues. Germline V gives CDR1 ENHRY, CDR2 SYGVKD.

The chain is built from TRBV4-2 and TRBJ1-1, with D hard to call. Germline lookup yields CDR1 LGHNA and CDR2 YNFKEQ. V gave up 1 base and J gave up 4 bases, with 13 bases separating them. This CDR3 comprises 15 residues. DNA of the CDR3: TGTGCCAGCAGCCAAGCGGATCCCCGGGGCACTGAAGCTTTCTTT. Translated, it gives CASSQADPRGTEAFF.

The chain joins TRBV10-3 to TRBJ1-2; a possible D gene is TRBD1 (6 bases). The germline V gene has CDR1 ENHRY and CDR2 SYGVKD. The V gene lost 5 bases and the J gene lost 4 bases, with 14 bases spanning the gap. The CDR3 has 14 residues. The CDR3: CAISPQSTGYGYTF. The DNA for the CDR3 is TGTGCCATCAGTCCTCAATCGACAGGCTATGGCTACACCTTC.

The gene calls are TRBV5-6 and TRBJ1-3; D is undetermined. CDR1 is SGHDT and CDR2 is YYEEEE in the germline V gene. Trimming stripped 0 bases from V and 4 bases from J, with 14 bases between. The CDR3 runs 16 residues. The DNA for the CDR3 is TGTGCCAGCAGCTTGGGCTGGGCGGGGAACGGAAACACCATATATTTT. This codes for CASSLGWAGNGNTIYF.

The chain combines TRBV6-6 with TRBJ1-3; no reliable D call. V was pared by 0 bases and J by 5 bases, with 8 bases between. CDR3 length equals 14 residues. The germline gives CDR1 MNHNY, CDR2 SVGAGI (reference sequence). CDR3 sequence: CASSYSAGRNTIYF. The CDR3, as DNA: TGTGCCAGCAGTTACTCAGCAGGCAGAAACACCATATATTTT.

This chain uses TRBV29-1 with TRBJ2-3, with TRBD1 matching over 10 bases. The V gene's germline CDR1 is SQVTM and CDR2 ANQGSEA. This CDR3 comprises 15 residues. With 4 bases clipped from V and 1 base from J, the junction kept 5 bases outside the gene matches. CDR3 loop: CSVVIGTGGTDTQYF. The DNA of the CDR3 is TGCAGCGTTGTGATTGGGACAGGGGGCACAGATACGCAGTATTTT.

Regarding this clone: Other nucleotide sequences from this sample produce the same CDR3. The CDR3 DNA follows: TGTGCCAGCAGCCGGGACAGGGGAGTCGATGGCTACACCTTC. Its protein product is CASSRDRGVDGYTF. This chain uses TRBV28 with TRBJ1-2; 10 bases align to TRBD1. The CDR3 has 14 residues. Germline lookup yields CDR1 MDHEN and CDR2 SYDVKM. Unmatched junction bases numbered 7, after V lost 6 bases and J lost 6 bases.

The chain uses TRBV5-1 and TRBJ2-7; 7 nucleotides line up with TRBD1. V lost 3 bases, J lost 3 bases, and 6 bases stayed unmatched. The CDR3 is made up of 14 amino acids. From germline, CDR1 is SGHRS and CDR2 YFSETQ. The CDR3 DNA follows: TGCGCCAGCAGCTACGACAGGGAAGTCTACGAGCAGTACGTC. Its translation: CASSYDREVYEQYV.

The CDR3 nucleotides read TGTGCCAGCAGCCTCCAGGGAGGGGCAGTCCAGAAAGCTTTCTTT. Protein: CASSLQGGAVQKAFF. The genes are TRBV14 and TRBJ1-1, with D possibly being TRBD1 (5 bases). V gave up 4 bases and J gave up 9 bases, with 21 bases separating them. CDR3 length: 15 amino acids. The germline V gene encodes CDR1 SGHDN and CDR2 FVKESK.

The chain joins TRBV9 to TRBJ2-7; perhaps TRBD1 as D (6 bases). Trimming removed 0 bases at V and 1 base at J, with 11 bases between. Germline lookup yields CDR1 SGDLS and CDR2 YYNGEE. The length of the CDR3 is 15 residues. The CDR3 sequence: CASSVGGLGSYEQYF. In DNA form, the CDR3 reads TGTGCCAGCAGCGTAGGGGGGCTAGGGTCCTACGAGCAGTACTTC.

This chain uses TRBV19 with TRBJ2-4; D unresolved. The length of the CDR3 is 16 residues. V was shortened by 6 bases and J by 0 bases, with 15 bases between the two germline ends. Germline V CDR1 and CDR2: LNHDA, SQIVND (reference sequence). Here the CDR3 reads CASRSARHLAKNIQYF. CDR3 nucleotide sequence: TGTGCCAGTAGGTCCGCCCGACACCTAGCCAAAAACATTCAGTACTTC.